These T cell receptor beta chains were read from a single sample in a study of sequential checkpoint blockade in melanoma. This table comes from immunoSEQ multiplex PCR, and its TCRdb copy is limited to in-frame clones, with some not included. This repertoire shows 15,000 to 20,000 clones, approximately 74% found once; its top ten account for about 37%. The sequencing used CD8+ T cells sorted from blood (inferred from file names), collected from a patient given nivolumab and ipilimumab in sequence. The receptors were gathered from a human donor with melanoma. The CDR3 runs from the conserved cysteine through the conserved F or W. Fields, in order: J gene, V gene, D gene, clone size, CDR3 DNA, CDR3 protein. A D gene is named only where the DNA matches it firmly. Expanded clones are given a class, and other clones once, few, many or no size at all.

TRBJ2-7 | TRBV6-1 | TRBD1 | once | TGTGCCAGCAGCGAGGGACAGGGGAATTCCTACGAGCAGTACTTC | CASSEGQGNSYEQYF
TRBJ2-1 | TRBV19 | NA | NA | TGTGCCAGTAGTATAATTCCGGCAGGGCAATACAATGAGCAGTTCTTC | CASSIIPAGQYNEQFF
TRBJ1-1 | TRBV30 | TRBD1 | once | TGTGCCTGGAGGGGGACAGGGATAATTGATACTGAAGCTTTCTTT | CAWRGTGIIDTEAFF
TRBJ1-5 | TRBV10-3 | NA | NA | TGTGCCATCAGTGAATCCGAGCGCAATCAGCCCCAGCATTTT | CAISESERNQPQHF
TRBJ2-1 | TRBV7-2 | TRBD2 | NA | TGTGCCAGCAGCCCAGCGGGAGGTTACAATGAGCAGTTCTTC | CASSPAGGYNEQFF
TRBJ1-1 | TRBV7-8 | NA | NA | TGTGCCAGCAGCTTTTCTTGGGGCGCGGACACTGAAGCTTTCTTT | CASSFSWGADTEAFF
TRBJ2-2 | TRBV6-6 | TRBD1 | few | TGTGCCAGCAGTTACCAGGGGGCTTCCACCGGGGAGCTGTTTTTT | CASSYQGASTGELFF
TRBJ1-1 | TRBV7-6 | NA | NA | TGTGCCAGCAGCCACCCTACAGGGTCTAACACTGAAGCTTTCTTT | CASSHPTGSNTEAFF
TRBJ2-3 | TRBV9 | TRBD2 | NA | TGTGCCAGCAGCTCCCAGCGGGAGGACCTCACAGATACGCAGTATTTT | CASSSQREDLTDTQYF
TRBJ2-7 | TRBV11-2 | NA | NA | TGTGCCAGCAGCTTCGCAGGGAACTCGAGGGAGCAGTACTTC | CASSFAGNSREQYF
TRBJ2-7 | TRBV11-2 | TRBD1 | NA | TGTGCCAGCAGCTCACCCTTAGTCGGGACAGGTTCCTACGAGCAGTACTTC | CASSSPLVGTGSYEQYF
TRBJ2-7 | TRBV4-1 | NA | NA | TGCGCCAGCAGCCAAGATCTGGCAGGGTACGTCGAGCAGTACTTC | CASSQDLAGYVEQYF
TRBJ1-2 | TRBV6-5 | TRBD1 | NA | TGTGCCAGCAGTTCCGGGACAGCTAACTATGGCTACACCTTC | CASSSGTANYGYTF
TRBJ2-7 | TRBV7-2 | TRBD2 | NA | TGTGCCAGCAGCTTAGGTTGGGGGGGACCAGTGGCCTACGGGCAGTACTTC | CASSLGWGGPVAYGQYF
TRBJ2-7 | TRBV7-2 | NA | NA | TGTGCCAGCAGCTCCAGCGGGTACGAGCAGTACTTC | CASSSSGYEQYF
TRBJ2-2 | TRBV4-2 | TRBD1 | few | TGTGCCAGCAGCCAAGATCCAGGGGGCGGAGGGGAGCTGTTTTTT | CASSQDPGGGGELFF
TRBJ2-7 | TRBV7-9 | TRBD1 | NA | TGTGCCAGCAGCTTATTCGTAGACAGGGCCTACGAGCAGTACTTC | CASSLFVDRAYEQYF
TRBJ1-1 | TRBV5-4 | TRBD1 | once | TGTGCCAGCAGCCCGGGACAGGGGGCGAACACTGAAGCTTTCTTT | CASSPGQGANTEAFF
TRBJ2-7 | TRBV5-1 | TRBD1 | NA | TGCGCCAGCAGCTTGATCCGGGACAGGGACTACGAGCAGTACTTC | CASSLIRDRDYEQYF
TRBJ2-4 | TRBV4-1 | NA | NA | TGCGCCAGCAGCCAAGTTGGTGACACAAACATTCAGTACTTC | CASSQVGDTNIQYF
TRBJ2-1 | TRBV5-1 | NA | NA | TGCGCCAGCAGCTTTTCAGATGAGCAGTTCTTC | CASSFSDEQFF
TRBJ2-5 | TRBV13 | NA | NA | TGTGCCAGCAGCACAACCCAGGGGCCCGGTAGGGAGACCCAGTACTTC | CASSTTQGPGRETQYF
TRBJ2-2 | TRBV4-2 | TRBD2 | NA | TGTGCCAGCAGCCAAGCGGCGGGACTAGCGGGGGGAGAGACCGGGGAGCTGTTTTTT | CASSQAAGLAGGETGELFF
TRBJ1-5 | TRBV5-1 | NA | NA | TGCGCCAGCAGCTTGGAGGGGGATCGGCCCCAGCATTTT | CASSLEGDRPQHF
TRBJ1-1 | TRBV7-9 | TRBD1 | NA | TGTGCCAGCAGCTTAGCGAGGACAGGGGGCACTGAAGCTTTCTTT | CASSLARTGGTEAFF
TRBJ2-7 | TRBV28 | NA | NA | TGTGCCAGTGAGGAAGGACAGATGAGCTACGAGCAGTACTTC | CASEEGQMSYEQYF
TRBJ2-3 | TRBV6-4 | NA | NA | TGTGCCAGCAGTGACACGGGAACCACAGATACGCAGTATTTT | CASSDTGTTDTQYF
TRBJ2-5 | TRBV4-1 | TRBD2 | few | TGCGCCAGCAGCATTGGACTAGCGAAAAACCAAGAGACCCAGTACTTC | CASSIGLAKNQETQYF